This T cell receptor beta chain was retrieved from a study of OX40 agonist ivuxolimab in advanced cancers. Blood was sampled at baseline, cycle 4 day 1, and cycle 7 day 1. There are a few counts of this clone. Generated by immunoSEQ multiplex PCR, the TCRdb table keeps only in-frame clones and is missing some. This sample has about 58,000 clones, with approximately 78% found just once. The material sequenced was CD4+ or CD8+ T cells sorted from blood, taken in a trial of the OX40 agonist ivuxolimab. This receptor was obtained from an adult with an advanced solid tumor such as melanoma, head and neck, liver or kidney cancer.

CDR3 loop: CASSPADLGGGYTF. CDR3 nucleotides: TGTGCCAGCTCCCCGGCGGACCTCGGGGGGGGCTACACCTTC. The genes are TRBV7-8 and TRBJ1-2, with D perhaps TRBD1 (5 bases). V lost 8 bases and J 8 bases, leaving 21 bases between the germline ends. CDR1 and CDR2 (germline): SGHVS, FQNEAQ. The CDR3 runs 14 residues.